Following are 4 T cell receptor beta chains from one sample sequenced in a study of cytomegalovirus exposure and HLA in healthy donors. The PCR made use of 60 Vbeta and 13 Jbeta primers. Generated by immunoSEQ multiplex PCR, the TCRdb table keeps only in-frame clones and is missing some. The table lists approximately 170,000 clones, approximately 78% of them singletons. Sequencing was performed on PBMCs. The source is a woman aged 18 to 35 in good health and CMV-seronegative.

This sequence joins TRBV4-1 and TRBJ1-3, with TRBD1 matching 10 bases. The J segment lost 8 bases and the V segment lost 4 bases, leaving 11 bases of the junction unmatched. Looked up from germline, CDR1 is MGHRA and CDR2 is YSYEKL. The CDR3 extends over 16 amino acids. CDR3 loop: CASSRRTGGASDTIYF. CDR3 nucleotides: TGCGCCAGCAGCCGCCGGACAGGGGGAGCCTCAGACACCATATATTTT.

The chain recombines TRBV2 with TRBJ2-5, with TRBD2 matching over 9 bases. The J call may not be correct, given that the DNA end is closer to TRBJ2-7. From germline, CDR1 is SNHLY and CDR2 FYNNEI. The CDR3 is 14 residues long. CDR3 coding DNA: TGTGCCAGCAGGGATCTAGCGGGAATTTACGAGCAGTACTTC. Encoded protein: CASRDLAGIYEQYF.

The J gene is TRBJ1-5, the V gene TRBV5-1; D gene ambiguous. Trimming shortened V by 4 bases and J by 3 bases, and 11 bases separated the two germline ends. The CDR3 runs to 14 residues. The germline V gene has CDR1 SGHRS and CDR2 YFSETQ. DNA of the CDR3: TGCGCCAGCAGCCCTGATTACTACAATCAGCCCCAGCATTTT. Translating it yields CASSPDYYNQPQHF.

The V call is TRBV11-2, the J call TRBJ2-7; no clear D. Trimming took off 2 bases at V and 6 bases at J, with 14 bases between the two ends. This CDR3 contains 14 residues. Germline CDR1 and CDR2: SGHAT and FQNNGV. CDR3 DNA sequence: TGTGCCAGCAGCTTAACAGCCTCCCCCGGCGAGCAGTACTTC. Its protein is CASSLTASPGEQYF.